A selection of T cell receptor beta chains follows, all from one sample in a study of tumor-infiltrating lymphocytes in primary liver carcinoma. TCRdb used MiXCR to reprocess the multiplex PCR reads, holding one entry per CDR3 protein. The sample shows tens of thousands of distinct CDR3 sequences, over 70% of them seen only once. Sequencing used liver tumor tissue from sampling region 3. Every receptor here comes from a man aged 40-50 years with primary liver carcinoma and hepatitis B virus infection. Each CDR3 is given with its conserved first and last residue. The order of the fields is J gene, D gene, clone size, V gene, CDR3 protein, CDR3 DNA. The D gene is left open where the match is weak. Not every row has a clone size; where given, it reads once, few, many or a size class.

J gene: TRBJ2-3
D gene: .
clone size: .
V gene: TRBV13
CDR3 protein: CGGSLGQGTDTQYF
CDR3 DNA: TGTGGCGGCAGCTTAGGCCAGGGCACAGATACGCAGTATTTT

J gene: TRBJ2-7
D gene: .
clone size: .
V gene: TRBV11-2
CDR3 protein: CVSSLTGTACEQYF
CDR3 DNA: TGTGTCAGCAGCTTAACTGGCACTGCCTGCGAGCAGTACTTC

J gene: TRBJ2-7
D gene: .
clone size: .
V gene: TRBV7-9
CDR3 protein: CASSMRSSSGQYF
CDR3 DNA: TGTGCCAGCAGTATGAGGAGTAGCTCAGGGCAGTACTTC

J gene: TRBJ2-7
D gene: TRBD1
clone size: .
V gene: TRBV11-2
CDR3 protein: CASSSRTGGAKRQEQYF
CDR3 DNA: TGTGCCAGCAGCTCCCGGACAGGGGGTGCTAAGAGACAGGAGCAGTACTTC

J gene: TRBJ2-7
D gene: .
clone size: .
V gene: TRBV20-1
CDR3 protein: CSADRETYEQYF
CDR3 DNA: TGCAGTGCCGACAGAGAAACCTACGAGCAATACTTC

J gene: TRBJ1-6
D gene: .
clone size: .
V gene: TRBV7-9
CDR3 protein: CVSRLATGFRSPLHF
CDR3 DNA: TGTGTCAGCAGATTAGCCACAGGGTTTCGATCACCCCTCCATTTT

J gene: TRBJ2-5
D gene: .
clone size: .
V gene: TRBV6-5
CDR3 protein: CASSSSHGQETQYF
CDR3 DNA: TGTGCCAGCAGTTCTTCACATGGCCAGGAGACCCAGTACTTC

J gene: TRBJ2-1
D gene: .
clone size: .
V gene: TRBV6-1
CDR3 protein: CASILPTEQFF
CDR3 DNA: TGTGCCAGTATCCTTCCGACAGAGCAGTTCTTC

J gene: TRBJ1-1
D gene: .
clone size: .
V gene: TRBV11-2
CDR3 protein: CISNTAGSETEAFF
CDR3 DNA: TGTATCAGCAACACAGCCGGTTCCGAAACTGAAGCTTTCTTT

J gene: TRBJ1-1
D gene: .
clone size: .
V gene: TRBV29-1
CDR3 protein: CSLRQALNTEALF
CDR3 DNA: TGCAGCCTTCGACAGGCCCTGAACACTGAAGCTCTCTTT

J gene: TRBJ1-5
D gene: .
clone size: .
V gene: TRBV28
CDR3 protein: CASGRGDLGQPQHF
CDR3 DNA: TGTGCCAGCGGCCGCGGGGACCTGGGTCAGCCCCAGCATTTC

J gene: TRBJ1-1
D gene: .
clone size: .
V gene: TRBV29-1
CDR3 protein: CSVEEGVNAEAFF
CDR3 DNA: TGCAGTGTTGAAGAGGGGGTGAACGCTGAAGCTTTCTTT

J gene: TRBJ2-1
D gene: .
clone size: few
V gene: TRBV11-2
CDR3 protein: CASRSTCRDEQFF
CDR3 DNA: TGTGCCAGCAGATCCACATGTCGCGATGAGCAGTTCTTC

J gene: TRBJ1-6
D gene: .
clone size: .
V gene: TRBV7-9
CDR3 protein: CVSSLSRGYSPLHF
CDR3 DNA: TGTGTTAGCAGCTTAAGCAGGGGATATTCACCCCTCCACTTT

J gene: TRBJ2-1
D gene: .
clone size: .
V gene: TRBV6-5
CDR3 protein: CVSSYVGNEQFF
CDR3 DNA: TGTGTCAGCAGTTACGTCGGGAATGAGCAGTTCTTC

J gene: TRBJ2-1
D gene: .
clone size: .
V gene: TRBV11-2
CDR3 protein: CASSSAVGCNEQLF
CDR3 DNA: TGTGCCAGCAGCTCCGCTGTAGGCTGTAATGAGCAGCTCTTC

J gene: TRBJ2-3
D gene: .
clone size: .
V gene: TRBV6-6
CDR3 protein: CASSPLMVGDTDTQYF
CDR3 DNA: TGTGCCAGCAGTCCCCTCATGGTGGGAGACACAGATACGCAGTATTTT

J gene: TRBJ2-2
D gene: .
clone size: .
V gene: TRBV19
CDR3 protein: CACRQIGRRNTGELFF
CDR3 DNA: TGTGCCTGTAGACAAATAGGGCGCCGGAACACCGGGGAGCTGTTTTTT

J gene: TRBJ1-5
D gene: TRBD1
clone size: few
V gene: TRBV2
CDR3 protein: CASSGESGTGGYQPQHF
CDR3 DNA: TGTGCCAGCAGTGGGGAATCTGGAACAGGGGGCTATCAGCCCCAGCATTTT

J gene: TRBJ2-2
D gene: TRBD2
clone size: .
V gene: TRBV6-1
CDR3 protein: CASSVLEGGQNAGELFF
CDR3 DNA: TGTGCCAGCAGTGTGTTAGAGGGAGGGCAGAACGCCGGGGAGCTGTTTTTT

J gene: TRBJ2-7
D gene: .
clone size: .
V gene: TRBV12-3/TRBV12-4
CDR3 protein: CAGSLDPSSYEQYF
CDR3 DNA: TGTGCCGGCAGTTTAGACCCTAGCTCATACGAGCAGTACTTC

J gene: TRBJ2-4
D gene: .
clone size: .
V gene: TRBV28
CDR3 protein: CASTGKLSKNIQYF
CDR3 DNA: TGTGCCAGCACTGGGAAGTTAAGCAAAAACATTCAGTACTTC

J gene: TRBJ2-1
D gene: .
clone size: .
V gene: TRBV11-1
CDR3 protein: CASSLARPGLADNAQFF
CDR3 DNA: TGTGCCAGCAGCTTAGCCCGTCCGGGGTTAGCGGACAATGCGCAGTTCTTC

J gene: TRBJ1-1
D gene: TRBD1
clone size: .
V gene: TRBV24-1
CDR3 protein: CVTSDPDRGETEAFF
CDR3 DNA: TGTGTCACCAGTGACCCTGACAGGGGAGAGACTGAAGCTTTCTTT

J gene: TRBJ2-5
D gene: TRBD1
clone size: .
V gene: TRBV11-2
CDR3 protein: CVSSSYAGTVGFQETQYF
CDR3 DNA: TGTGTCAGCAGCTCGTACGCAGGGACAGTGGGTTTCCAAGAGACCCAGTACTTC

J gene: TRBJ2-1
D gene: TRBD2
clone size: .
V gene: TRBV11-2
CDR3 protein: CASSLDTGLAMGKQSF
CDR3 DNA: TGTGCCAGCAGCTTGGATACCGGACTAGCCATGGGTAAGCAGTCCTTC

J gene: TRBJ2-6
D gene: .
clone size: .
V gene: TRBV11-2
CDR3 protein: CACSLSQGRGANVVTF
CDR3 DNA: TGTGCCTGCAGCTTATCGCAGGGAAGAGGGGCCAACGTCGTGACTTTC

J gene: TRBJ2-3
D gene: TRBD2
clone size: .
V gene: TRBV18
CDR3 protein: CASSRREGAGTDTQYF
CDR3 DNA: TGTGCCAGCTCACGCCGGGAGGGAGCGGGCACAGATACGCAGTATTTT

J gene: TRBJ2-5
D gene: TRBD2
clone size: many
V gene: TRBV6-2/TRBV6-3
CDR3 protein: CASSPGTRVVRGQYF
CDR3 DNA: TGTGCCAGCAGTCCCGGGACTAGAGTAGTTCGTGGCCAGTACTTC

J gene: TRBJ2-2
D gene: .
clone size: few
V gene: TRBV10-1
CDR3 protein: CANSEGGTNTGELFF
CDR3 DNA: TGCGCCAACAGTGAAGGCGGGACGAACACGGGGGAGCTGTTTTTT

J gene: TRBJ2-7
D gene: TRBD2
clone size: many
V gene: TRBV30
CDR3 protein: CAWTRLAGTYEQYF
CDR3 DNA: TGTGCCTGGACGCGACTAGCGGGAACCTACGAGCAGTACTTC

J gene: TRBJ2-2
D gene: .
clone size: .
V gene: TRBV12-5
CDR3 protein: CASGPPGSSNTVELFF
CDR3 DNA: TGTGCTAGTGGACCCCCGGGCAGCTCGAACACCGTGGAGCTGTTTTTT

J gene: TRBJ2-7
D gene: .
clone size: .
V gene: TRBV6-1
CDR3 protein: CVSSAPGTPLAYEQYF
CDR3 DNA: TGTGTCAGCAGTGCTCCCGGGACCCCCCTCGCCTACGAGCAGTACTTC

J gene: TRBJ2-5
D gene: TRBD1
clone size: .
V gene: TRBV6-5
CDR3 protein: CACNSYTGGETQYF
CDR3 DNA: TGTGCCTGCAATTCATATACAGGGGGGGAGACCCAGTACTTC

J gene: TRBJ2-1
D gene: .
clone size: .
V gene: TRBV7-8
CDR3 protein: CASRPSCPPLGEQFF
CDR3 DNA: TGTGCCAGCAGGCCTAGCTGTCCCCCTCTCGGGGAGCAGTTCTTC

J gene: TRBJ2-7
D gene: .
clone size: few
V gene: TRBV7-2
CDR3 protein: CASSSLHTGSYEQYF
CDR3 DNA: TGTGCCAGCAGCTCCCTGCATACGGGATCCTACGAGCAGTACTTC

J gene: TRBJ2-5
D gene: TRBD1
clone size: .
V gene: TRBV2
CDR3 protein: CASSEAWGQGARETQYF
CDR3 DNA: TGTGCCAGCAGTGAAGCTTGGGGACAGGGGGCGCGGGAGACCCAGTACTTC

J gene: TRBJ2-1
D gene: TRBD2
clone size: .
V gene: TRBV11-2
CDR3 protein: CASSFRPAGRPDEQFF
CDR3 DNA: TGTGCCAGTAGCTTTAGACCAGCGGGAAGGCCGGATGAGCAGTTCTTC

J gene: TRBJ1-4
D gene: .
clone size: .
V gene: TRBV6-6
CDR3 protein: CASSMIRAGELKKMFF
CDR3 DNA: TGTGCCAGCAGTATGATCCGGGCAGGGGAGTTGAAAAAAATGTTTTTT

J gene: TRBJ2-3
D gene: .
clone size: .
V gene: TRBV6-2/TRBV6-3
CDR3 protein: CASSPSLRSDTQYF
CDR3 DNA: TGTGCCAGCAGTCCATCCTTAAGGTCAGATACACAGTATTTT

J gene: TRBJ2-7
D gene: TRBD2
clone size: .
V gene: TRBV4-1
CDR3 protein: CANSLGTSGSYEQYF
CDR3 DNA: TGCGCCAACAGCCTTGGGACTAGTGGGAGTTACGAGCAGTATTTC

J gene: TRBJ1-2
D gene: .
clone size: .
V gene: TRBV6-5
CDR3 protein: CVSSYSDSNYDYTF
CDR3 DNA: TGTGTCAGCAGTTACTCGGACAGTAACTATGACTACACCTTC

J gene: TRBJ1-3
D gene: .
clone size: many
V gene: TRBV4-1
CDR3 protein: CASSQTYANSGNTIYF
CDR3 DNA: TGCGCCAGCAGCCAAACTTACGCAAACTCTGGAAACACCATATATTTT

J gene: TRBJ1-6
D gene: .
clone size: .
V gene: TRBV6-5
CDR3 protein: CASRDGVIDNSPLHF
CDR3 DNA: TGTGCCAGCCGGGATGGGGTAATAGATAATTCACCCCTCCACTTT

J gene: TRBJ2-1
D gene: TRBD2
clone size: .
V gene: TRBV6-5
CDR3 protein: CASGYTVTSREQFF
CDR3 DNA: TGTGCCAGCGGTTACACCGTGACTAGCAGGGAGCAGTTCTTC

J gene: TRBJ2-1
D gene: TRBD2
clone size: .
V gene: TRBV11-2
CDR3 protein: CASGLVTSDYNGQFF
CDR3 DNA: TGTGCCAGCGGCTTAGTGACTAGCGACTACAATGGGCAGTTCTTC

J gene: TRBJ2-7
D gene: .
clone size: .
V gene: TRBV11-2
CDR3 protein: CASSLTDTSYEQYF
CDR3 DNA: TGTGCCAGCAGTTTAACTGACACTTCCTATGAGCAGTACTTC

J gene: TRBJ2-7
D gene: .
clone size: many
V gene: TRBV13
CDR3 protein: CASSMLKNEQYF
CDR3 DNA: TGTGCCAGCAGCATGCTGAAGAATGAGCAGTACTTC

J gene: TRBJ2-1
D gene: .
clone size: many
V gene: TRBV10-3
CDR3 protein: CAIGGGTVHNEQFF
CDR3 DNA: TGTGCCATCGGGGGGGGGACAGTTCACAATGAGCAGTTCTTC

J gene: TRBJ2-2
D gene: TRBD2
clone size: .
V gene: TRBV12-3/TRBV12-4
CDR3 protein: CASSLDRPLGLSIGELFF
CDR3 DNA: TGTGCCAGCAGTTTAGATCGTCCTTTGGGACTATCCATCGGGGAGCTGTTTTTT

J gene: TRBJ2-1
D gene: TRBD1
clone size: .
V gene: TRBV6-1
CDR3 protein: CTSSRGPEQFF
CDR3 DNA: TGTACCAGCTCCAGGGGGCCCGAGCAGTTCTTC

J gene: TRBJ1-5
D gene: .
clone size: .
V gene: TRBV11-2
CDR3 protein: CACSFGRFPEPQHF
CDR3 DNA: TGTGCCTGCAGCTTCGGACGGTTTCCCGAGCCCCAGCATTTT

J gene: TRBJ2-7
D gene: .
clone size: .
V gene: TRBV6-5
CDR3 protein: CAISCRDIGRRGNDQYF
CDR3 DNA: TGTGCCATCAGTTGCCGGGACATCGGTAGGCGAGGGAACGACCAGTACTTC